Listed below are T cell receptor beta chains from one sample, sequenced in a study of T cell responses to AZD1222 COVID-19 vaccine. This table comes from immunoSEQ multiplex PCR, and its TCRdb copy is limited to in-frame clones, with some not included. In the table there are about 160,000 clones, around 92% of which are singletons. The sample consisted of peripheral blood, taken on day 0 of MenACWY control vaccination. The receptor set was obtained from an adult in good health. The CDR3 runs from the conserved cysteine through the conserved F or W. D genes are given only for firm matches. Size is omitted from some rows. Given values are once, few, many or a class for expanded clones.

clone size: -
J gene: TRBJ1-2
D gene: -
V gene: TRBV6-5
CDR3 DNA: TGTGCCAGCAGCGTCTTAGACCCTATCTATGGCTACACCTTC
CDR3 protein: CASSVLDPIYGYTF

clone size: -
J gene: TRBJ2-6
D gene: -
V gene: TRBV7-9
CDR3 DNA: TGTGCCAGCAGCCCACACTCAATTAAGACTTTC
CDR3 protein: CASSPHSIKTF

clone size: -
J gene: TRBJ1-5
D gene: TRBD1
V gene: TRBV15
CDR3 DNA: TGTGCCACCAGCTGGGCGGGACAGAACGCTCAGCCCCAGCATTTT
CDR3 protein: CATSWAGQNAQPQHF

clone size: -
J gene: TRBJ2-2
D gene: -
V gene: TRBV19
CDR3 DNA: TGTGCCAGTACCAAGAGGCCAGGGACCGCGAACACCGGGGAGCTGTTTTTT
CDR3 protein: CASTKRPGTANTGELFF

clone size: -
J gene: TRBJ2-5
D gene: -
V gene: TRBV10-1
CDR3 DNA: TGCGCCAGCAGTGACTCGGGGGGCCTGGGGGAGACCCAGTACTTC
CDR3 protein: CASSDSGGLGETQYF

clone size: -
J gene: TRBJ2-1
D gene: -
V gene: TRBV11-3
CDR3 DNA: TGTGCCAGCAGCTTAGATCTAGGGAGACCCTACAATGAGCAGTTCTTC
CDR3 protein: CASSLDLGRPYNEQFF

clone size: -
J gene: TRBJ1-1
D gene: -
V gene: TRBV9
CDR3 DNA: TGTGCCAGCAGCGTAGCACAGATGAACACTGAAGCTTTCTTT
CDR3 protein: CASSVAQMNTEAFF

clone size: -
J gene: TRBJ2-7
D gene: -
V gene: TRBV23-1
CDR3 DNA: TGCGCCAGCAGTCAATCGGACGGGGGCGAGTACGAGCAGTACTTC
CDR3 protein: CASSQSDGGEYEQYF

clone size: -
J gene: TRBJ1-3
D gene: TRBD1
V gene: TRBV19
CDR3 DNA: TGTGCCAGTAGAGGACAGGGATCTGGAAACACCATATATTTT
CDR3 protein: CASRGQGSGNTIYF

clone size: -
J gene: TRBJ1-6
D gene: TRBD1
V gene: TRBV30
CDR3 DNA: TGTGCCTGGAGCCTGGGACAGGAAGGATCACCCCTCCACTTT
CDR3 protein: CAWSLGQEGSPLHF

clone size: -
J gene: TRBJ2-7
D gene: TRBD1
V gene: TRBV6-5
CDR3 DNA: TGTGCCATATACTCATCACAGGGGATCGAGCAGTACTTC
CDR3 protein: CAIYSSQGIEQYF

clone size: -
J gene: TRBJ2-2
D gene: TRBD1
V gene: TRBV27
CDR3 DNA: TGTGCCAGCAGTTCCTCGGACAGGGGCGGGGAGCTGTTTTTT
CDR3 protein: CASSSSDRGGELFF

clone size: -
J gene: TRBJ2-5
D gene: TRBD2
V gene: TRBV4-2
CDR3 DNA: TGTGCCAGCAGCCAAGGAGTGCGGGAGGGCCAAGAGACCCAGTACTTC
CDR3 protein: CASSQGVREGQETQYF

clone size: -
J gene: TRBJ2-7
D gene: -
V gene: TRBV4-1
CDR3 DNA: TGCGCCAGCAGCCGCCGCGAGGGTAATCACGAGCAGTACTTC
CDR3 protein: CASSRREGNHEQYF

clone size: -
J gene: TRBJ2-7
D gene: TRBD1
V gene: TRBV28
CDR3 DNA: TGTGCCAGCAGTTTAACGGGACAGGGCAACTACGAGCAGTACTTC
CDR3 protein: CASSLTGQGNYEQYF

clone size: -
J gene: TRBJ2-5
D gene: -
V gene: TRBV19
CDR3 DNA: TGTGCCAGTAGTGCCCGCGACGCCCGAGAGACCCAGTACTTC
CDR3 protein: CASSARDARETQYF

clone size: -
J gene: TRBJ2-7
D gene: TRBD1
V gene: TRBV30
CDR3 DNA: TGTGCCTGGGGACAGGGGGTTGCCTACGAGCAGTACTTC
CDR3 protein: CAWGQGVAYEQYF

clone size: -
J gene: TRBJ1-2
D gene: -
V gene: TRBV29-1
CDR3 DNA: TGCAGCGCTTCTACCACCGGGGGCTACACCTTC
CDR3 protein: CSASTTGGYTF

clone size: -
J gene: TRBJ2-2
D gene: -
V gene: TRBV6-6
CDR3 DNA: TGTGCCAGCAGTTACAGACAGCCTAACACCGGGGAGCTGTTTTTT
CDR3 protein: CASSYRQPNTGELFF

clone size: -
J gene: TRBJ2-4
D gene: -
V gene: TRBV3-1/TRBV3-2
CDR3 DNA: TGTGCCAGCAGCCAAGCAGGACAGCAACGGAACATTCAGTACTTC
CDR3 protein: CASSQAGQQRNIQYF

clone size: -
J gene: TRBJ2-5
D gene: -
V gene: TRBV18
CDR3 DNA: TGTGCCAGCTCCCGGGTTGGCCTACAAGAGACCCAGTACTTC
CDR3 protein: CASSRVGLQETQYF

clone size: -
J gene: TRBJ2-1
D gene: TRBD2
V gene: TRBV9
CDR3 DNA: TGTGCCAGCAGCGTACTAGCGGATGAGCAGTTCTTC
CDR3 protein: CASSVLADEQFF

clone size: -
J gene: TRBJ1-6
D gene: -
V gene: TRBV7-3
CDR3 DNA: TGTGCCAGCAGCCAATATGGGGGGTATAATTCACCCCTCCACTTT
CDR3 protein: CASSQYGGYNSPLHF

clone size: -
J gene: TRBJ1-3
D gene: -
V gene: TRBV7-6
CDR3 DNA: TGTGCCAGCAGCTTACAGGCCCACTCTGGAAACACCATATATTTT
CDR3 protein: CASSLQAHSGNTIYF

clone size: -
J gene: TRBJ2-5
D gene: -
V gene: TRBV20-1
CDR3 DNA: TGCAGTGCCCCGGAAAGAGAGACCCAGTACTTC
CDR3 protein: CSAPERETQYF

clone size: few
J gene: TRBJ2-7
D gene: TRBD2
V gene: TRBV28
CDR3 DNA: TGTGCCAGCAGTTTTTCGGCTAGCGGGAGCTACGAGCAGTACTTC
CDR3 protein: CASSFSASGSYEQYF

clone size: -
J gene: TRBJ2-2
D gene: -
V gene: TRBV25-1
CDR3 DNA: TGTGCCAGCAGTGAACGGCGAGGGAGCACCGGGGAGCTGTTTTTT
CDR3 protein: CASSERRGSTGELFF

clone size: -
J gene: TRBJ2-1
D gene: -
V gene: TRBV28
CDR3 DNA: TGTGCCAGCAGTTATGGGGAGAACTACAATGAGCAGTTCTTC
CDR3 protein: CASSYGENYNEQFF

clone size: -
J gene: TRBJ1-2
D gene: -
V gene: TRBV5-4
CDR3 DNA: TGTGCCAGCAAATCTTGGGGGCGCCCCTATGGCTACACCTTC
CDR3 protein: CASKSWGRPYGYTF

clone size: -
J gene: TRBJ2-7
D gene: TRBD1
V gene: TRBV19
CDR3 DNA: TGTGCCAGTCGCGGACAGGGGGCCTACGAGCAGTACTTC
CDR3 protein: CASRGQGAYEQYF

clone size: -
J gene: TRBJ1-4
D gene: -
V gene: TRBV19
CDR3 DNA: TGTGCCAGTAGTATAAAAGAGACTGGTAATGAAAAACTGTTTTTT
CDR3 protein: CASSIKETGNEKLFF

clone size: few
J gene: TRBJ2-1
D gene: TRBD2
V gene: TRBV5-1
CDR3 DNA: TGCGCCAGCAGCTATGGGCGACGACTAGCGGAAGTATCCTACAATGAGCAGTTCTTC
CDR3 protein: CASSYGRRLAEVSYNEQFF

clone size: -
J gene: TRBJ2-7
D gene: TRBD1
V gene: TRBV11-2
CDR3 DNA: TGTGCCAGCGTTGGGCAGGGGGCCTGGGAGCAGTACTTC
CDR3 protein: CASVGQGAWEQYF

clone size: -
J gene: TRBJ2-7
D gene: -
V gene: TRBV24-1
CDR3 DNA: TGTGCCACCAGGCCGAGTTCTCGCGAGCAGTACTTC
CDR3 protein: CATRPSSREQYF

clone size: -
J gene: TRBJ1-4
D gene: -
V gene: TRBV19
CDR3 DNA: TGTGCCAGTAGTATTACAGGGTTCGGTGAAAAACTGTTTTTT
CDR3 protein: CASSITGFGEKLFF

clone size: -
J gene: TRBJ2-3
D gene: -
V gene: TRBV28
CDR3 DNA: TGTGCCAGCAGTCTTCCCCTGAAAGATACGCAGTATTTT
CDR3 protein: CASSLPLKDTQYF

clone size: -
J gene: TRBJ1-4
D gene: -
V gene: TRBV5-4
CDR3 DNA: TGTGCCAGCAGCTTGAAAAGAGGGACAACTAATGAAAAACTGTTTTTT
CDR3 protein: CASSLKRGTTNEKLFF

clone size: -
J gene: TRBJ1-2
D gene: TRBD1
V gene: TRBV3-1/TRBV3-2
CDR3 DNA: TGTGCCAGCAGCCAGGACAGGGGCGGCTACACCTTC
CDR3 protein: CASSQDRGGYTF

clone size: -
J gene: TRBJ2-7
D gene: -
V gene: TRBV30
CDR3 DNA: TGTGCCTGGAGTAGGGTTTTGGGCTACGAGCAGTACTTC
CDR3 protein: CAWSRVLGYEQYF

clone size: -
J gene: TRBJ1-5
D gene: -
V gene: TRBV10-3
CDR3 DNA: TGTGCCATCAAACGAGGGGCGAATCAGCCCCAGCATTTT
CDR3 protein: CAIKRGANQPQHF

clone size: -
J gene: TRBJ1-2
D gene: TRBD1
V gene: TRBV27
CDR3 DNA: TGTGCCAGCAGTTTATGGGGACAGGGGGCGGATGGCTACACCTTC
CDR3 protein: CASSLWGQGADGYTF

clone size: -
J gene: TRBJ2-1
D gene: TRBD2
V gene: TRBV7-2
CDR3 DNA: TGTGCCAGCAGCCTCCAGACTAGCGGGAGACGGAATGAGCAGTTCTTC
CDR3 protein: CASSLQTSGRRNEQFF

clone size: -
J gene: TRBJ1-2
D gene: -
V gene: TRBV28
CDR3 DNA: TGTGCCAGCGGATCCCTTAACTATGGCTACACCTTC
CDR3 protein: CASGSLNYGYTF

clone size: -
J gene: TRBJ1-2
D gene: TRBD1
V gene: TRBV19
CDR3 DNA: TGTGCCAGTAGTGTCACCGGGACAGGATCCTACACCTTC
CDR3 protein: CASSVTGTGSYTF

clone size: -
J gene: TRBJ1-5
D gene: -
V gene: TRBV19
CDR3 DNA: TGTGCCAGTAAAAGTTCAAGTTCGACTGGGGAGCCCCAGCATTTT
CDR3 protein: CASKSSSSTGEPQHF